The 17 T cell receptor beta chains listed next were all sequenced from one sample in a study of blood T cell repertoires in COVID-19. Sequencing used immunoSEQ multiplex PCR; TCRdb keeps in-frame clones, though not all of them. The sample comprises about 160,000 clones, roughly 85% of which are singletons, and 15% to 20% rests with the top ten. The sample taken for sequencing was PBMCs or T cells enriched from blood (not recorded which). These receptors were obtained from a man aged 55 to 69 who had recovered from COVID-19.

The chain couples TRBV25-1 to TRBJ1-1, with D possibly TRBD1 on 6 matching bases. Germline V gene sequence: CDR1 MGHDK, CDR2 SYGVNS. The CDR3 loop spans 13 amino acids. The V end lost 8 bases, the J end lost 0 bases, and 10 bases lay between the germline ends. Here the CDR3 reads CASADSLNTEAFF. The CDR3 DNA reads TGTGCCAGCGCGGACAGTTTGAACACTGAAGCTTTCTTT.

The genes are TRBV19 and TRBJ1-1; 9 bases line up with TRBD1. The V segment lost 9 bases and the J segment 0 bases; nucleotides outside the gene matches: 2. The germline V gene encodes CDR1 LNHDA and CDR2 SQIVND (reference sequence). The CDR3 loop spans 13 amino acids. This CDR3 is CASRTGVNTEAFF. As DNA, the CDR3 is TGTGCCAGCCGGACAGGGGTGAACACTGAAGCTTTCTTT.

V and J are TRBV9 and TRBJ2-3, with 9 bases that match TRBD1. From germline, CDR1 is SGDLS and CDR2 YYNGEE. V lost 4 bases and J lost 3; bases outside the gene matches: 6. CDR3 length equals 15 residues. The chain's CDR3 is CASSLTGGGTDTQYF. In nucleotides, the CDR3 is TGTGCCAGCAGCTTGACAGGGGGTGGGACAGATACGCAGTATTTT.

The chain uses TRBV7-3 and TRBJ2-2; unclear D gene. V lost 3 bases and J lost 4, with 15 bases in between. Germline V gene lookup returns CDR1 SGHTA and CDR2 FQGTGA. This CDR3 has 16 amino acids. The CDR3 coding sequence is TGTGCCAGCAGCTTCAGGCAGGCCCCCTCCACCGGGGAGCTGTTTTTT. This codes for CASSFRQAPSTGELFF.

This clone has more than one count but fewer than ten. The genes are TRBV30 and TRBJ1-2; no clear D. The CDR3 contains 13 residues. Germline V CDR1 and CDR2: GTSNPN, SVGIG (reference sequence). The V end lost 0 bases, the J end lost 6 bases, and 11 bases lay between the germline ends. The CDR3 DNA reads TGTGCCTGGAGTGTAACGAGTATTGATGGCTACACCTTC. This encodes CAWSVTSIDGYTF. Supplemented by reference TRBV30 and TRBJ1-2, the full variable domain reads SQTIHQWPATLVQPVGSPLSLECTVEGTSNPNLYWYRQAAGRGLQLLFYSVGIGQISSEVPQNLSASRPQDRQFILSSKKLLLSDSGFYLCAWSVTSIDGYTFGSGTRLTVV.

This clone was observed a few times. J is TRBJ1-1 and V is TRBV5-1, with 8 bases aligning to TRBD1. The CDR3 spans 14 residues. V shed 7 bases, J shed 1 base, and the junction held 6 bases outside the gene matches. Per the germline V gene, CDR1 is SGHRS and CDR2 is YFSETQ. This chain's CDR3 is CASGSQGANTEAFF. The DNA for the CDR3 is TGCGCCAGCGGCTCTCAGGGGGCGAACACTGAAGCTTTCTTT.

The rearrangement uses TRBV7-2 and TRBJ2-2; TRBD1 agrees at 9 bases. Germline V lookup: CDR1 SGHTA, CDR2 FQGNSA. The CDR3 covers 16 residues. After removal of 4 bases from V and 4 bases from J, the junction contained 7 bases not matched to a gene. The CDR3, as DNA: TGTGCCAGCAGCTCCTACAGGGGGCCGGGCACCGGGGAGCTGTTTTTT. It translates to CASSSYRGPGTGELFF. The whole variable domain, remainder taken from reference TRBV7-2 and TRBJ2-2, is GAGVSQSPSNKVTEKGKDVELRCDPISGHTALYWYRQSLGQGLEFLIYFQGNSAPDKSGLPSDRFSAERTGGSVSTLTIQRTQQEDSAVYLCASSSYRGPGTGELFFGEGSRLTVL.

CDR3 region: CASSWGQGREAKNIQYF. Here the CDR3 DNA reads TGTGCCAGCAGCTGGGGACAGGGGAGGGAAGCCAAAAACATTCAGTACTTC. The genes are TRBV5-4 and TRBJ2-4; 10 bases map to TRBD1. The CDR3 runs 17 residues. The trim removed 3 bases at V and 0 bases at J, leaving 6 bases unmatched. Germline values: CDR1 SGHNT, CDR2 YYREEE (reference sequence).

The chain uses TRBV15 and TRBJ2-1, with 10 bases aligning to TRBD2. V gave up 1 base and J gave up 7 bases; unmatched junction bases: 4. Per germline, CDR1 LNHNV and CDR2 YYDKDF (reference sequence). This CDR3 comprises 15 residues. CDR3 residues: CATSRVGLAVNEQFF. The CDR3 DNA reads TGTGCCACCAGCAGAGTAGGACTAGCGGTAAATGAGCAGTTCTTC.

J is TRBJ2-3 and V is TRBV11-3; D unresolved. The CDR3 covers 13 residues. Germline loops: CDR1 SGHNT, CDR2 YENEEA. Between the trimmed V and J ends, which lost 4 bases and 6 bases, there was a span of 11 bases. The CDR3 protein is CASSSELWDTQYF. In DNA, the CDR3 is TGTGCCAGCAGCTCCGAACTATGGGATACGCAGTATTTT. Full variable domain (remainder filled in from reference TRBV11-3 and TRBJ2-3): EAGVVQSPRYKIIEKKQPVAFWCNPISGHNTLYWYLQNLGQGPELLIRYENEEAVDDSQLPKDRFSAERLKGVDSTLKIQPAELGDSAVYLCASSSELWDTQYFGPGTRLTVL.

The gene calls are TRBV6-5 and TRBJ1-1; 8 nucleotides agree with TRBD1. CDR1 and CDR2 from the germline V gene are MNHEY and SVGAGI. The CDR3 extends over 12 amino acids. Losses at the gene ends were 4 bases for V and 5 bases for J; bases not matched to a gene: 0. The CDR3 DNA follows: TGTGCCAGCAGTTGGACAGGGACTGAAGCTTTCTTT. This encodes CASSWTGTEAFF.

In nucleotides, the CDR3 is TGTGCCAGCAGTTCGCGGGGGAGGGATGAGCAGTTCTTC. This gives the protein CASSSRGRDEQFF. The gene calls are TRBV6-5 and TRBJ2-1; 7 bases line up with TRBD2. Germline V gene sequence: CDR1 MNHEY, CDR2 SVGAGI. This CDR3 has 13 residues. The trim removed 4 bases at V and 8 bases at J, leaving 5 bases unmatched.

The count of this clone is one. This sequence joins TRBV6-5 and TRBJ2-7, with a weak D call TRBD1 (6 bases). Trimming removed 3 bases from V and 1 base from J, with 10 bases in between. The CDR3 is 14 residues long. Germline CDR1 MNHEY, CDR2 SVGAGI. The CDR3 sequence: CASSYNRVSYEQYF. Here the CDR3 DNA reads TGTGCCAGCAGTTATAACAGGGTATCCTACGAGCAGTACTTC.

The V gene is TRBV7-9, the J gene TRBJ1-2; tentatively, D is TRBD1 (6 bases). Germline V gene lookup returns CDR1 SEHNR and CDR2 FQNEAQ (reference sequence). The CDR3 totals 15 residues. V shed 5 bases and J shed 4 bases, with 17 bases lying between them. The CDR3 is CASSPGTNSIYGYTF. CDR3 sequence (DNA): TGTGCCAGCAGCCCAGGGACAAACTCCATCTATGGCTACACCTTC.

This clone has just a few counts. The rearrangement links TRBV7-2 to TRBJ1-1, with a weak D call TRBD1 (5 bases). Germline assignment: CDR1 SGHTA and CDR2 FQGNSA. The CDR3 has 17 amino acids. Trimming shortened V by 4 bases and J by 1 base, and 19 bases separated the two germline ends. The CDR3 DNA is TGTGCCAGCAGCTCCGATCTAAGACAGCTCCGGAACACTGAAGCTTTCTTT. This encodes CASSSDLRQLRNTEAFF.

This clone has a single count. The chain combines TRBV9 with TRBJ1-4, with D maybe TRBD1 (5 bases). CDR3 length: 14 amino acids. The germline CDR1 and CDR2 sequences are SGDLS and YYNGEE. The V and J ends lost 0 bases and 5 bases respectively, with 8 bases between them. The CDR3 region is CASSVGQSNEKLFF. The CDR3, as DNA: TGTGCCAGCAGCGTAGGACAGTCCAATGAAAAACTGTTTTTT. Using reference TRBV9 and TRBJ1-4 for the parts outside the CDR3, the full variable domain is DSGVTQTPKHLITATGQRVTLRCSPRSGDLSVYWYQQSLDQGLQFLIQYYNGEERAKGNILERFSAQQFPDLHSELNLSSLELGDSALYFCASSVGQSNEKLFFGSGTQLSVL.

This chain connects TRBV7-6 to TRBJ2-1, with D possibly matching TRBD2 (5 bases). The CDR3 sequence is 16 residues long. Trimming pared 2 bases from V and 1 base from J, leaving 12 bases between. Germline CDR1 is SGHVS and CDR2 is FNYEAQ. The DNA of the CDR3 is TGTGCCAGCAGCTTACGAGGGATAGGGTCCTACAATGAGCAGTTCTTC. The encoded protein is CASSLRGIGSYNEQFF.